The rows below give T cell receptor beta chains drawn from one sample of a study of CXCR3-negative and CXCR3-positive naive CD8 T cells. TCRdb reprocessed the 5' RACE reads and reports one entry per CDR3 protein, with no DNA. This sample's table reports fewer than 55,000 distinct CDR3 sequences. Sequenced input: naive CXCR3- CD8+ T cells from blood. These receptor sequences come from a human donor in good health. Some clones in this sample may be carry-over from other donors' samples. Both conserved end residues are part of each CDR3. The order of the fields is V gene, J gene, CDR3 protein.

>TRBV28|TRBJ2-7
CASSLGHNSYEQYF
>TRBV19|TRBJ2-7
CASSDRDRGREQYF
>TRBV6-1|TRBJ2-2
CASRYTGAGELFF
>TRBV13|TRBJ2-7
CASSSQDRESSYEQYF
>TRBV15|TRBJ2-7
CATSSGVGDEQYF
>TRBV29-1|TRBJ2-6
CSVEVEFGANVLTF
>TRBV12-3/TRBV12-4|TRBJ1-5
CASSLAGQRNQPQHF
>TRBV5-1|TRBJ2-7
CASSLDLGTTYEQYF
>TRBV29-1|TRBJ2-7
CSVASGIYEQYF
>TRBV7-9|TRBJ2-7
CATSDLDNSYEQYF
>TRBV4-3|TRBJ1-3
CASSQAARSGNTIYF
>TRBV7-6|TRBJ2-5
CASSSFSGALQETQYF
>TRBV7-9|TRBJ1-1
CASSLGVPEAFF
>TRBV20-1|TRBJ2-3
CSEQEPSTDTQYF
>TRBV29-1|TRBJ2-2
CSVVSSGTTGELFF
>TRBV27|TRBJ2-7
CASGGTYEQYF
>TRBV7-2|TRBJ2-1
CASSFAAPGGRYNEQFF
>TRBV16|TRBJ2-7
CASSQPYTDRYLYEQYF
>TRBV28|TRBJ1-1
CASRTQRQGVPEAFF
>TRBV20-1|TRBJ2-5
CSARVLAGGETQYF
>TRBV28|TRBJ2-1
CASSFRTSGRDEQFF
>TRBV5-1|TRBJ2-7
CASSWTSDYEQYF
>TRBV6-5|TRBJ2-5
CASSYDREGRETQYF
>TRBV7-8|TRBJ2-2
CASKPLIWDGELFF
>TRBV29-1|TRBJ2-1
CSVGSGNENEQFF
>TRBV15|TRBJ2-7
CATSRDFDEQYF
>TRBV28|TRBJ2-5
CASSLRGRETQYF
>TRBV28|TRBJ2-7
CASSRLRDSGTYEQYF
>TRBV20-1|TRBJ2-3
CSANQGAFTDTQYF
>TRBV5-4|TRBJ2-6
CASSLSIGGDGANVLTF
>TRBV27|TRBJ2-1
CASSFQRGRIEQFF
>TRBV6-6|TRBJ2-3
CASSTGGQSTDTQYF
>TRBV2|TRBJ2-7
CASEEQDFEQYF
>TRBV29-1|TRBJ2-1
CSVDYRGSYNEQFF
>TRBV7-9|TRBJ2-1
CASSLVAKGNEQFF
>TRBV29-1|TRBJ2-7
CSVLLGQYEQYF
>TRBV7-9|TRBJ2-5
CASRQTGGRQETQYF
>TRBV4-2|TRBJ2-1
CASSQGFTSGIYNEQFF
>TRBV6-2/TRBV6-3|TRBJ2-3
CASSYPSVGGRTDTQYF
>TRBV28|TRBJ2-7
CASSPPISSNEQYF
>TRBV12-3/TRBV12-4|TRBJ2-7
CASSLIRLQGYEQYF
>TRBV29-1|TRBJ2-1
CSVEERGVYNEQFF
>TRBV6-2/TRBV6-3|TRBJ2-3
CASSSPGLATDTQYF